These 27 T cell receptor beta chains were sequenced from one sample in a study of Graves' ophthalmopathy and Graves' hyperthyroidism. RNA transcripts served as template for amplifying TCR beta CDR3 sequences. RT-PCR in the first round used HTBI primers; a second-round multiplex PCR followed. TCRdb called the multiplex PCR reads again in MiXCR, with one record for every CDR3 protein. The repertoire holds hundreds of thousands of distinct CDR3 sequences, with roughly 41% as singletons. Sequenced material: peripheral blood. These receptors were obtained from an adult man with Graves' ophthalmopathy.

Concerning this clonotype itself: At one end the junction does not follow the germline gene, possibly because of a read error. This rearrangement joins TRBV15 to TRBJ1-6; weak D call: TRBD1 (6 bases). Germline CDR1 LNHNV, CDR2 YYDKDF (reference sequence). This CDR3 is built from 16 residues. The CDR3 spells CATSRDSGADNSPPHF. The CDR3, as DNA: TGTGCCACCAGCAGGGACAGTGGGGCAGATAATTCACCCCCCCACTTT.

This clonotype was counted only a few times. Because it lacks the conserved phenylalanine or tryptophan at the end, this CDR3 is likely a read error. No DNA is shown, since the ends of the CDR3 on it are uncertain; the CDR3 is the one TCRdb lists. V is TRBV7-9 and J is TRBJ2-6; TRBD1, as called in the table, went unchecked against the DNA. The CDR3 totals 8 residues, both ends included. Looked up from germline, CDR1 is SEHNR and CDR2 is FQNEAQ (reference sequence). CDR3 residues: CASSPTGQ.

CDR3 sequence: CASSSSGSVEAFF. In DNA, the CDR3 is TGTGCCAGCTCATCCTCTGGGAGTGTTGAAGCTTTCTTT. J is TRBJ1-1 and V is TRBV18; no definite D call. Trimming stripped 5 bases from V and 7 bases from J, with 14 bases between. Germline V gene sequence: CDR1 KGHSH, CDR2 LQKENI. The CDR3 contains 13 residues.

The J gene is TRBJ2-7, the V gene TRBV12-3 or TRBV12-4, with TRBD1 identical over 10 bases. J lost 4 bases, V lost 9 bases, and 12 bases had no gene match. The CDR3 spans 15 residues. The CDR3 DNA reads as TGTGCCAGTTCGGCCGGGACAGGGGTCCATTACGAGCAGTACTTC. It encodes CASSAGTGVHYEQYF.

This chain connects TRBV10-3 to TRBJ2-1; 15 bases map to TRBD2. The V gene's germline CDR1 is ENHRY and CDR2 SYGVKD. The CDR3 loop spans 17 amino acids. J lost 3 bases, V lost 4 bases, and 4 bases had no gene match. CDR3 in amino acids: CAISGGLAGGSYNEQFF. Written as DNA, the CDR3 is TGTGCCATCAGTGGGGGACTAGCGGGGGGAAGCTACAATGAGCAGTTCTTC.

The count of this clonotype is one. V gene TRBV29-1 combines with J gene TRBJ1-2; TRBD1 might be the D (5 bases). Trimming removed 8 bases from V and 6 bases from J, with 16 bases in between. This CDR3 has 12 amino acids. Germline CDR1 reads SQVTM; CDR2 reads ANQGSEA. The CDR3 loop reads CSSYEQVDGYTF. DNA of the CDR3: TGCAGCAGTTACGAACAGGTCGATGGCTACACCTTC.

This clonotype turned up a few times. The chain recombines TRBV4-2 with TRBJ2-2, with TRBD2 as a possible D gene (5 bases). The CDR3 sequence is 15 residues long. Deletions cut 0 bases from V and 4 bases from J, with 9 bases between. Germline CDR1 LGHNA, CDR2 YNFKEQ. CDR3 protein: CASSQELDSTGELFF. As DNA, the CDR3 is TGTGCCAGCAGCCAAGAACTAGACTCCACCGGGGAGCTGTTTTTT.

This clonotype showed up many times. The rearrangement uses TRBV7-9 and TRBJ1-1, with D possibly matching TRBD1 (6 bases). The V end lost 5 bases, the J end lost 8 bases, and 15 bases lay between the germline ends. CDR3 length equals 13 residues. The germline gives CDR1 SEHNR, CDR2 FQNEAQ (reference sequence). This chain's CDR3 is CASSAQQGAEAFF. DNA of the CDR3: TGTGCCAGCAGCGCGCAACAGGGTGCCGAAGCTTTCTTT.

The DNA for the CDR3 is TGTGCCAGCAGCGCACGGACCGCGGGGAGCACAGATACGCAGTATTTT. Encoded protein: CASSARTAGSTDTQYF. The chain couples TRBV7-9 to TRBJ2-3, with a possible D match to TRBD2 (6 bases). This CDR3 has 16 residues. The germline V and J ends were trimmed by 5 bases and 0 bases, with 15 bases remaining between them. The germline CDR1 and CDR2 sequences are SEHNR and FQNEAQ (reference sequence).

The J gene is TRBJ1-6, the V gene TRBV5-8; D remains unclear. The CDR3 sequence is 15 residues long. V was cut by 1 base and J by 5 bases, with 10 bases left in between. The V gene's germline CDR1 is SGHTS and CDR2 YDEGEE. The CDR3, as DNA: TGTGCCAGCAGCTTGAGGACGGAGAATAATTCACCCCTCCACTTT. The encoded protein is CASSLRTENNSPLHF.

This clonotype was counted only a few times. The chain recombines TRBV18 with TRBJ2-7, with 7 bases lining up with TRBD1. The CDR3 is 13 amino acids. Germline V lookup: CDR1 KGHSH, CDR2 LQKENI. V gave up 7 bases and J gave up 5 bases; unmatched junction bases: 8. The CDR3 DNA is TGTGCCAGCTGCTCGGGCAGGGGGAACGAGCAGTACTTC. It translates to CASCSGRGNEQYF. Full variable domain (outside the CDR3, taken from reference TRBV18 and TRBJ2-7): NAGVMQNPRHLVRRRGQEARLRCSPMKGHSHVYWYRQLPEEGLKFMVYLQKENIIDESGMPKERFSAEFPKEGPSILRIQQVVRGDSAAYFCASCSGRGNEQYFGPGTRLTVT.

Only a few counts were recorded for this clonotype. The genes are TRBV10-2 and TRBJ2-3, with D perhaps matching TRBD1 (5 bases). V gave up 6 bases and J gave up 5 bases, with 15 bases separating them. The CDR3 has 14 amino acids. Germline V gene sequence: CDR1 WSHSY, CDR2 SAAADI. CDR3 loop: CASREKGRVDTQYF. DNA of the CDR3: TGCGCCAGCAGGGAAAAGGGCAGGGTAGATACGCAGTATTTT.

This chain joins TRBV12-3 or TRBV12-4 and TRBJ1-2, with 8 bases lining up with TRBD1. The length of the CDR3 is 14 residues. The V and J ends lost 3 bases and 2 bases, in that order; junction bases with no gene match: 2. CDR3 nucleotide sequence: TGTGCCAGCAGTTTTCGGACAGGGAACTATGGCTACACCTTC. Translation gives CASSFRTGNYGYTF.

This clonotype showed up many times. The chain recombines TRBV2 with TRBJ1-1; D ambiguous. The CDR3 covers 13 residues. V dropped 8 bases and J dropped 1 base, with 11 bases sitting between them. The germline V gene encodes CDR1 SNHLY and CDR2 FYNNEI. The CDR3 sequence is CASEVLKNTEAFF. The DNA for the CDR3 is TGTGCCAGCGAGGTCCTGAAGAACACTGAAGCTTTCTTT.

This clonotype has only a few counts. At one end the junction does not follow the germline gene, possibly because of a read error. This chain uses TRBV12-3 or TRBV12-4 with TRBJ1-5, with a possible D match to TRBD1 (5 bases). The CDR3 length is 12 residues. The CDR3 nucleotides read TGTACCAGCCGACAGCACAATCAGCCCCAGCATTTT. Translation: CTSRQHNQPQHF.

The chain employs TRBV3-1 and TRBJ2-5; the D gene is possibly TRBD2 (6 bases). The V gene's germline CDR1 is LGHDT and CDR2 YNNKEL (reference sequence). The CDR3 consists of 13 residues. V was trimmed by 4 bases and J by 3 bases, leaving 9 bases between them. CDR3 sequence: CASSRIAEETQYF. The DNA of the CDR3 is TGTGCCAGCAGCCGCATAGCGGAAGAGACCCAGTACTTC.

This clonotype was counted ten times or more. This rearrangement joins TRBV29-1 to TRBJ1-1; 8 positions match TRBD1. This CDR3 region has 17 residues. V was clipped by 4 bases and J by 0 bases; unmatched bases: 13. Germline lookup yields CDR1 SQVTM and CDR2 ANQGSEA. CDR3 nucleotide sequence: TGCAGCGTTGCGGGAGCCGGCAGGACAGGGATGAACACTGAAGCTTTCTTT. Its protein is CSVAGAGRTGMNTEAFF.

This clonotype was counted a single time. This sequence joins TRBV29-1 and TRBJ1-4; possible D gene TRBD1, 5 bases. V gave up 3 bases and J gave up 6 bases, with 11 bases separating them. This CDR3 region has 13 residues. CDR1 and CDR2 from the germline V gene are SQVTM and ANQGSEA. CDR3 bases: TGCAGCGTTGACGGGGGTTTTGATGAAAAACTGTTTTTT. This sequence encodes CSVDGGFDEKLFF. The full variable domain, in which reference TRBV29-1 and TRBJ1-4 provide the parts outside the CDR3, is SAVISQKPSRDICQRGTSLTIQCQVDSQVTMMFWYRQQPGQSLTLIATANQGSEATYESGFVIDKFPISRPNLTFSTLTVSNMSPEDSSIYLCSVDGGFDEKLFFGSGTQLSVL.

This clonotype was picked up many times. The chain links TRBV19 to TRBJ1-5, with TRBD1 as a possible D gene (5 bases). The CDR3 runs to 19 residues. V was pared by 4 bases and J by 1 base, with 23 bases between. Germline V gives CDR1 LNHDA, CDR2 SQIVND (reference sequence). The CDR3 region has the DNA TGTGCCAGTAGTAATCCTGGGGCAGCAGTACTGTTGAGCAATCAGCCCCAGCATTTT. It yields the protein CASSNPGAAVLLSNQPQHF.

The CDR3, as DNA: TGCAGTGCCATGGGCCAGGGGGAACCTTACTATGGCTACACCTTC. Translated, it gives CSAMGQGEPYYGYTF. The gene calls are TRBV20-1 and TRBJ1-2; 7 bases are a match to TRBD1. V dropped 6 bases and J dropped 3; count of bases not matched to a gene: 13. Germline V gives CDR1 DFQATT, CDR2 SNEGSKA (reference sequence). The CDR3 is 15 residues long.

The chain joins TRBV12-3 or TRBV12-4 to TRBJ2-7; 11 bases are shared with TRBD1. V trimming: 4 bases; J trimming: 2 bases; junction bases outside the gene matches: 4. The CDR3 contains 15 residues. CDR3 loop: CASSYPGQGAYEQYF. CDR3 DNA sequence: TGTGCCAGCAGTTATCCGGGACAGGGGGCCTACGAGCAGTACTTC.

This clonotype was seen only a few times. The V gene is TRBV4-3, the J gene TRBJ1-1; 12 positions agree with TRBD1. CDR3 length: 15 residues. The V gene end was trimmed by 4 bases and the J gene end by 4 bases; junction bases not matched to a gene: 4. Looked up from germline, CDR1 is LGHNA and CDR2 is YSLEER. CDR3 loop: CASSPGQGAGTEAFF. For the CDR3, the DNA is TGCGCCAGCAGCCCGGGACAGGGGGCGGGCACTGAAGCTTTCTTT.

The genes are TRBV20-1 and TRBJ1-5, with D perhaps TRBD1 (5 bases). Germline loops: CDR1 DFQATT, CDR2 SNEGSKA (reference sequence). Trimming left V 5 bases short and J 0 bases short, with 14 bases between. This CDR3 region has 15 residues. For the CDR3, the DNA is TGCAGTGCTGTGTATTCGGGGGATAGCAATCAGCCCCAGCATTTT. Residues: CSAVYSGDSNQPQHF.

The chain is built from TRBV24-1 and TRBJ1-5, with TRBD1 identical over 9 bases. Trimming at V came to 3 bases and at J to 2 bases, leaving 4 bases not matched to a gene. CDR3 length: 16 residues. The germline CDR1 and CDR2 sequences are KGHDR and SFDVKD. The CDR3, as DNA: TGTGCCACCAGTGATCCGGACAGGGGCGGCAATCAGCCCCAGCATTTT. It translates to CATSDPDRGGNQPQHF.

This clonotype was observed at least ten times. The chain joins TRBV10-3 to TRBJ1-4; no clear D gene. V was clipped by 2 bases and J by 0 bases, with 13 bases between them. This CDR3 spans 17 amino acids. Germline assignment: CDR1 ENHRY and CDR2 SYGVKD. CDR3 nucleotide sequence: TGTGCCATCAGTGAGGGGGTAGGGCAGACAACTAATGAAAAACTGTTTTTT. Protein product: CAISEGVGQTTNEKLFF.

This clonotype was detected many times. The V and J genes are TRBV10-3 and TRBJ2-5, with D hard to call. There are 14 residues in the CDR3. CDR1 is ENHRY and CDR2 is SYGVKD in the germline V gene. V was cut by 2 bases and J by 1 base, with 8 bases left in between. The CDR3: CAISEGNLQETQYF. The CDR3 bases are TGTGCCATCAGTGAGGGGAATCTCCAAGAGACCCAGTACTTC.

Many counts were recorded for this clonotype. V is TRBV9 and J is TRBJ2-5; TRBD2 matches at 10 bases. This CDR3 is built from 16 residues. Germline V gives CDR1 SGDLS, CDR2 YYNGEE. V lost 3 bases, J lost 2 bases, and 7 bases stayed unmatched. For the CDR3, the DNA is TGTGCCAGCAGCGGCCCCCCAGCGGGGGGGCAAGAGACCCAGTACTTC. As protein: CASSGPPAGGQETQYF. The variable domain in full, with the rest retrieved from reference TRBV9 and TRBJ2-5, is DSGVTQTPKHLITATGQRVTLRCSPRSGDLSVYWYQQSLDQGLQFLIQYYNGEERAKGNILERFSAQQFPDLHSELNLSSLELGDSALYFCASSGPPAGGQETQYFGPGTRLLVL.